These 20 T cell receptor beta chains were all obtained from the same sample, sequenced in a study of OX40 agonist ivuxolimab in advanced cancers. The library relied on the immunoSEQ multiplex PCR assay. TCRdb holds this immuneACCESS table with in-frame rearrangements only. Some clones are missing; in checked studies, unresolved V genes explain under half, and the rest has no known cause. This sample gives about 110,000 clones in total; approximately 89% of them show up just once. The leading ten clones occupy approximately 0.63% of the sample. The sequences come from CD4+ or CD8+ T cells sorted from blood, collected in a trial of the OX40 agonist ivuxolimab. The origin of the receptors is an adult with an advanced solid tumor such as melanoma, head and neck, liver or kidney cancer.

The chain's CDR3 is CASSWSAGASYEQYF. The DNA for the CDR3 is TGTGCCAGCTCCTGGTCGGCGGGGGCATCCTACGAGCAGTACTTC. The genes are TRBV2 and TRBJ2-7; tentatively, D is TRBD2 (7 bases). The CDR3 has 15 residues. Trimming stripped 8 bases from V and 1 base from J, with 18 bases between. The germline V gene encodes CDR1 SNHLY and CDR2 FYNNEI.

The chain carries TRBV19 and TRBJ1-2; D uncertain. Per germline, CDR1 LNHDA and CDR2 SQIVND (reference sequence). The CDR3 length is 19 residues. V was trimmed by 0 bases and J by 5 bases, leaving 25 bases between them. CDR3 sequence reads: CASSIDRTLSGRVEYGYTF. DNA of the CDR3: TGTGCCAGTAGTATAGATCGTACCCTGTCCGGCCGGGTTGAGTATGGCTACACCTTC.

The V and J genes are TRBV6-5 and TRBJ2-5; either TRBD1 or TRBD2 may supply D (5 bases each). Germline V CDR1 and CDR2: MNHEY, SVGAGI. There are 15 residues in the CDR3. The V end lost 0 bases, the J end lost 2 bases, and 10 bases lay between the germline ends. The CDR3 reads CASSYSRDGQETQYF. In DNA, the CDR3 is TGTGCCAGCAGTTACTCGAGGGACGGGCAAGAGACCCAGTACTTC.

This chain links TRBV2 with TRBJ2-5; 11 nucleotides match TRBD2. The germline CDR1 and CDR2 sequences are SNHLY and FYNNEI. The CDR3 contains 17 residues. V was clipped by 4 bases and J by 4 bases; unmatched bases: 11. CDR3 sequence: CASSGSSGGRGGETQYF. CDR3 nucleotide sequence: TGTGCCAGCAGTGGTTCTAGCGGGGGGCGAGGCGGAGAGACCCAGTACTTC.

The gene calls are TRBV5-5 and TRBJ1-2, with 7 positions matching TRBD1. Trimming cost V 1 base and J 8 bases; bases outside gene matches: 17. The CDR3 is made up of 17 amino acids. In germline, CDR1 is SGHKS, CDR2 YYEKEE (reference sequence). CDR3 amino acids: CASSLTAPTGAARGYTF. Here the CDR3 DNA reads TGTGCCAGCAGCTTGACCGCCCCCACAGGGGCTGCGCGAGGCTACACCTTC. Filled out from reference TRBV5-5 and TRBJ1-2, the complete variable domain reads DAGVTQSPTHLIKTRGQQVTLRCSPISGHKSVSWYQQVLGQGPQFIFQYYEKEERGRGNFPDRFSARQFPNYSSELNVNALLLGDSALYLCASSLTAPTGAARGYTFGSGTRLTVV.

The rearrangement joins TRBV19 to TRBJ1-2; no clear D. Trimming took off 5 bases at V and 4 bases at J, with 17 bases between the two ends. CDR3 length equals 15 residues. Germline V CDR1 and CDR2: LNHDA, SQIVND (reference sequence). The CDR3 nucleotides read TGTGCCAGTAGTCGGCAGACGGACGGCTCCTATGGCTACACCTTC. Its translation: CASSRQTDGSYGYTF.

The chain joins TRBV4-1 to TRBJ2-2, with a possible D match to TRBD2 (5 bases). V dropped 0 bases and J dropped 3 bases, with 8 bases sitting between them. The CDR3 spans 15 residues. From germline, CDR1 is MGHRA and CDR2 YSYEKL. CDR3 residues: CASSQEAEHTGELFF. In nucleotides, the CDR3 is TGCGCCAGCAGCCAAGAAGCGGAGCACACCGGGGAGCTGTTTTTT.

This chain links TRBV5-1 with TRBJ2-1; TRBD2 agrees at 9 bases. V lost 2 bases, J lost 5 bases, and 5 bases stayed unmatched. The CDR3 consists of 15 residues. The germline V gene encodes CDR1 SGHRS and CDR2 YFSETQ. The CDR3 region is CASSFLAGVNNEQFF. The CDR3 DNA reads TGCGCCAGCAGCTTCTTAGCGGGAGTGAACAATGAGCAGTTCTTC.

The chain combines TRBV30 with TRBJ1-2; a weak D match, TRBD1 (5 bases). The ends were cut back, 5 bases at V and 3 bases at J, with 25 bases in the middle. The CDR3 consists of 17 residues. Germline V lookup: CDR1 GTSNPN, CDR2 SVGIG (reference sequence). CDR3 sequence reads: CAWYNRDGGEQDYGYTF. Written as DNA, the CDR3 is TGTGCCTGGTATAATCGGGACGGTGGGGAGCAGGACTATGGCTACACCTTC.

The J gene is TRBJ1-1, the V gene TRBV30, with D hard to call. The germline V gene encodes CDR1 GTSNPN and CDR2 SVGIG (reference sequence). This CDR3 contains 13 residues. Deletions cut 1 base from V and 7 bases from J, with 13 bases between. The CDR3 DNA sequence: TGTGCCTGGAGTGCTCGGTGGGATGTTGAAGCTTTCTTT. This encodes CAWSARWDVEAFF.

The genes are TRBV10-1 and TRBJ1-3, with unresolved D. V lost 9 bases to trimming and J lost 2 bases, with 5 bases between them. Per germline, CDR1 WNHNN and CDR2 SYGVQD (reference sequence). This CDR3 spans 11 amino acids. Here the CDR3 reads CASLPGNTIYF. The CDR3 DNA reads as TGCGCCAGTTTACCTGGAAACACCATATATTTT.

This chain connects TRBV25-1 to TRBJ2-5; 7 positions match TRBD2. Germline CDR1 MGHDK, CDR2 SYGVNS. This CDR3 is 16 amino acids long. Trimming removed 7 bases from V and 2 bases from J; junction bases left unmatched: 13. The CDR3 spells CASTSLGGDRQETQYF. The CDR3 nucleotides read TGTGCCAGCACCTCCCTGGGGGGGGATAGGCAAGAGACCCAGTACTTC.

The rearrangement links TRBV7-8 to TRBJ2-1; 13 bases are shared with TRBD2. The V and J ends lost 5 bases and 7 bases, in that order; junction bases with no gene match: 8. The V gene's germline CDR1 is SGHVS and CDR2 FQNEAQ. The CDR3 has 16 residues. The CDR3 nucleotides are TGTGCCAGCAGCGAAAGGACTAGCGGGAGATCGAATGAGCAGTTCTTC. Translation gives CASSERTSGRSNEQFF.

The chain links TRBV18 to TRBJ2-5; no firm D call. The length of the CDR3 is 14 residues. Looked up from germline, CDR1 is KGHSH and CDR2 is LQKENI. Trimming pared 4 bases from V and 2 bases from J, leaving 11 bases between. The CDR3 region is CASSQGMEQETQYF. The DNA for the CDR3 is TGTGCCAGCTCACAGGGAATGGAGCAAGAGACCCAGTACTTC.

This chain's CDR3 is CASSIKGSTDTQYF. The CDR3 region has the DNA TGTGCCAGTAGTATCAAGGGCAGCACAGATACGCAGTATTTT. The chain recombines TRBV19 with TRBJ2-3; D gene unclear. From germline, CDR1 is LNHDA and CDR2 SQIVND (reference sequence). Trimming pared 3 bases from V and 0 bases from J, leaving 7 bases between. CDR3 length equals 14 residues.

The V and J genes are TRBV27 and TRBJ1-1, with 7 nucleotides matching TRBD1. The V segment lost 6 bases and the J segment 1 base; nucleotides outside the gene matches: 8. The CDR3 is 15 residues long. Germline V CDR1 and CDR2: MNHEY, SMNVEV (reference sequence). The CDR3: CASSKMDRTNTEAFF. CDR3 nucleotide sequence: TGTGCCAGCAGCAAAATGGACAGGACGAACACTGAAGCTTTCTTT.

The J gene is TRBJ1-1, the V gene TRBV6-5; TRBD1 matches at 8 bases. This CDR3 contains 14 residues. Germline CDR1 is MNHEY and CDR2 is SVGAGI. V shed 6 bases, J shed 0 bases, and the junction held 3 bases outside the gene matches. CDR3 nucleotides: TGTGCCAGCAGACGGACAGGGATGAACACTGAAGCTTTCTTT. Protein product: CASRRTGMNTEAFF.

This clone was counted a single time. The rearrangement links TRBV7-3 to TRBJ1-2; no clear D. Trimming left V 2 bases short and J 3 bases short, with 13 bases between. The CDR3 contains 15 residues. From germline, CDR1 is SGHTA and CDR2 FQGTGA. CDR3 in amino acids: CASSLGQAGDYGYTF. The CDR3 coding sequence is TGTGCCAGCAGCTTAGGGCAGGCGGGAGACTATGGCTACACCTTC.

The rearrangement links TRBV19 to TRBJ2-5; no definite D call. Per the germline V gene, CDR1 is LNHDA and CDR2 is SQIVND (reference sequence). The V end was cut by 6 bases, the J end by 7 bases, with 18 bases between. CDR3 length: 14 residues. The chain's CDR3 is CASRTDRGSGTQYF. The CDR3, as DNA: TGTGCCAGTAGAACTGACCGAGGTTCGGGGACCCAGTACTTC.

In regard to this clone: This CDR3 is also generated by other DNA sequences in the sample. The rearrangement links TRBV5-1 to TRBJ2-3; TRBD1 matches 9 bases. CDR1 and CDR2 (germline): SGHRS, YFSETQ. The J segment lost 3 bases and the V segment lost 4 bases, leaving 6 bases of the junction unmatched. The length of the CDR3 is 15 residues. CDR3 bases: TGCGCCAGCAGCATAACAGGGGGCTCTACAGATACGCAGTATTTT. Its translation: CASSITGGSTDTQYF.